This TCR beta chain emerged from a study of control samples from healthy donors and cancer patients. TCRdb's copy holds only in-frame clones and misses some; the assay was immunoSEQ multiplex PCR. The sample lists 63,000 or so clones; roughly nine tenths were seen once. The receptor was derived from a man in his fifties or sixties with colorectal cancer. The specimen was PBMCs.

The CDR3 DNA follows: TGTGCCACCAGGACAGGGCCCTACGAGCAGTACTTC. As protein: CATRTGPYEQYF. The rearrangement links TRBV19 to TRBJ2-7; 8 bases are shared with TRBD1. This CDR3 has 12 amino acids. The V gene's germline CDR1 is LNHDA and CDR2 SQIVND (reference sequence). J was trimmed by 2 bases and V by 10 bases; bases with no gene match: 4. Supplemented by reference TRBV19 and TRBJ2-7, the full variable domain reads DGGITQSPKYLFRKEGQNVTLSCEQNLNHDAMYWYRQDPGQGLRLIYYSQIVNDFQKGDIAEGYSVSREKKESFPLTVTSAQKNPTAFYLCATRTGPYEQYFGPGTRLTVT.